This is a list of T cell receptor beta chains from one sample in a study of shared clonotypes between healthy human individuals. The assay was immunoSEQ multiplex PCR, and TCRdb's table has in-frame clones only and misses some. The sample carries about 580,000 clones, about 98% recorded once. The sample taken for sequencing was naive CD8+ T cells sorted from blood. These TCRs come from a man between 25 and 39 years old in good health. CDR3s include the opening cysteine and the closing phenylalanine or tryptophan. D genes are given only for firm matches. Clone sizes are given selectively: once, few, many, or a class where the clone is expanded.

TRBJ2-1,TRBV10-3,16,TRBD2,.,TGTGCCATCAGTGTCGGGACTAGCGGACCCTACAATGAGCAGTTCTTC,CAISVGTSGPYNEQFF
TRBJ2-7,TRBV7-8,16,TRBD1,once,TGTGCCAGCAGCTTAGCGCTAGGACAGGGGGCCTACGAGCAGTACTTC,CASSLALGQGAYEQYF
TRBJ2-5,TRBV7-2,15,.,.,TGTGCCAGCAGCTACGGCGGCTATCCGCAAGAGACCCAGTACTTC,CASSYGGYPQETQYF
TRBJ2-1,TRBV27,12,.,.,TGTGCCAGCACCTCCACCGGGGATGAGCAGTTCTTC,CASTSTGDEQFF
TRBJ1-1,TRBV2,13,.,.,TGTGCCAGCAGTGAAGTAAGGAACACTGAAGCTTTCTTT,CASSEVRNTEAFF
TRBJ2-5,TRBV7-8,18,TRBD2,.,TGTGCCAGCAGCCCCGGGACTAGCGGGAGCGGGGCCGCAGAGACCCAGTACTTC,CASSPGTSGSGAAETQYF
TRBJ2-1,TRBV27,15,TRBD2,.,TGTGCCAGCAGTTCGGGGACTAGCGGCGGCGGTGAGCAGTTCTTC,CASSSGTSGGGEQFF
TRBJ1-5,TRBV6-1,15,.,.,TGTGCCAGCACCCCATGGAGAAATAGCAATCAGCCCCAGCATTTT,CASTPWRNSNQPQHF
TRBJ2-2,TRBV25-1,17,.,.,TGTGCCAGCAGTGAAGCAGGAATGGTTCTGAACACCGGGGAGCTGTTTTTT,CASSEAGMVLNTGELFF
TRBJ2-1,TRBV15,15,TRBD2,.,TGTGCCACCAGCAGAGCTAGCGGGTTAAACAATGAGCAGTTCTTC,CATSRASGLNNEQFF
TRBJ2-7,TRBV7-9,12,.,.,TGTGCCAGTAGTGGACCTTCCTACGAGCAGTACTTC,CASSGPSYEQYF
TRBJ2-1,TRBV5-4,14,TRBD1,.,TGTGCCAGCAGCTTGACAGGGGGCATGGATGAGCAGTTCTTC,CASSLTGGMDEQFF
TRBJ2-2,TRBV5-1,15,.,.,TGCGCCAGCAGGAAGTACCGGGAACACACCGGGGAGCTGTTTTTT,CASRKYREHTGELFF
TRBJ2-1,TRBV19,14,TRBD2,.,TGTGCCACCGAGTTAGCGGGAGGGCACAATGAGCAGTTCTTC,CATELAGGHNEQFF
TRBJ2-5,TRBV5-8,15,.,.,TGTGCCAGCAGCCCTACCTGGACAAACTTAGAGACCCAGTACTTC,CASSPTWTNLETQYF
TRBJ2-7,TRBV29-1,16,.,.,TGCAGCGTTGGTCTGGCAGGGCGGTCGCTTTTCTACGAGCAGTACTTC,CSVGLAGRSLFYEQYF
TRBJ1-2,TRBV9,15,.,.,TGTGCCAGCAGCGTGGGGCGATGGCTTGACTATGGCTACACCTTC,CASSVGRWLDYGYTF
TRBJ2-2,TRBV2,14,.,.,TGTGCCAGCAGTGAAGTAGAAGTCACCGGGGAGCTGTTTTTT,CASSEVEVTGELFF
TRBJ2-3,TRBV28,13,.,.,TGTGCCAGCTCACCTGGTGAAACAGATACGCAGTATTTT,CASSPGETDTQYF
TRBJ2-7,TRBV5-1,13,.,once,TGCGCCAGCAGCATGGACAACTCCTACGAGCAGTACTTC,CASSMDNSYEQYF
TRBJ2-3,TRBV4-3,15,TRBD2,.,TGCGCCAGCAGCCAAGGGAGCGGGAGCGGAGATACGCAGTATTTT,CASSQGSGSGDTQYF
TRBJ2-7,TRBV28,15,TRBD2,.,TGTGCCAGCAGTTCGCCGCGACTAGCGCACTACGAGCAGTACTTC,CASSSPRLAHYEQYF
TRBJ1-4,TRBV29-1,13,.,.,TGCAGCGTTGAAGTGGGGGAGAAAGAAAAACTGTTTTTT,CSVEVGEKEKLFF
TRBJ2-7,TRBV7-6,14,TRBD2,.,TGTGCCAGCAGCTCGCGGGGGACTTTCTACGAGCAGTACTTC,CASSSRGTFYEQYF
TRBJ2-5,TRBV5-4,17,.,.,.,CASSYSSISGFLETQYF
TRBJ1-1,TRBV6-1,12,TRBD1,.,TGTGCCAGCAGGGACAGGGCGAAGGAAGCTTTCTTT,CASRDRAKEAFF
TRBJ1-5,TRBV28,15,.,.,TGTGCCAGCAGTTTAGTCGGGGGGGTCAATCAGCCCCAGCATTTT,CASSLVGGVNQPQHF
TRBJ2-1,TRBV7-2,21,TRBD2,.,TGTGCCAGCAGCTTAGCGCAGGGACTAGCGGGAGATACCTCCTTTTACAATGAGCAGTTCTTC,CASSLAQGLAGDTSFYNEQFF
TRBJ2-7,TRBV18,14,.,.,TGTGCCAGCTCACCACCGACACCTTCCTACGAGCAGTACTTC,CASSPPTPSYEQYF
TRBJ2-6,TRBV6-5,16,.,.,TGTGCCAGCAGTTACTTTGGCTCCTCTGGGGCCAACGTCCTGACTTTC,CASSYFGSSGANVLTF
TRBJ2-5,TRBV7-6,15,.,.,TGTGCCAGCAGCTGGGGGGGCGGGGAGGAGGAGACCCAGTACTTC,CASSWGGGEEETQYF
TRBJ2-3,TRBV27,14,.,.,TGTGCCAGCAGTTTACTGGGGTTCACAGATACGCAGTATTTT,CASSLLGFTDTQYF
TRBJ2-2,TRBV29-1,14,TRBD2,.,TGCAGCGTTCAGCGGGACTTCTCCACCGGGGAGCTGTTTTTT,CSVQRDFSTGELFF
TRBJ2-3,TRBV28,17,TRBD1,once,TGTGCCAGCAGTCCTACTGCCGGGACAGGGCTCACAGATACGCAGTATTTT,CASSPTAGTGLTDTQYF
TRBJ2-1,TRBV27,15,.,.,TGTGCCAGCAGTTTGGGGCTAGCCTTTCTCAATGAGCAGTTCTTC,CASSLGLAFLNEQFF
TRBJ2-7,TRBV10-1,15,TRBD2,.,TGCGCCAGCAGGGGCGGACTAGCGGGAGGGAACGAGCAGTACTTC,CASRGGLAGGNEQYF
TRBJ2-7,TRBV28,16,TRBD2,.,TGTGCCAGCAGTTTCGTAGGGACTAGCTCTATCTACGAGCAGTACTTC,CASSFVGTSSIYEQYF
TRBJ2-1,TRBV29-1,15,.,.,TGCAGCGACAAAATTACTGGCAGCTCCTACAATGAGCAGTTCTTC,CSDKITGSSYNEQFF
TRBJ2-7,TRBV30,13,.,.,TGTGCCTGGAGTTTGGACAGCTCTAATCAGCAGTACTTC,CAWSLDSSNQQYF
TRBJ1-1,TRBV27,14,.,.,TGTGCCAGCAGATCACCTGACAGGCCCACTGAAGCTTTCTTT,CASRSPDRPTEAFF